The present T cell receptor beta chain was sequenced within a study of T and B cells in COVID-19 patients. Per germline, CDR1 LNHDA and CDR2 SQIVND (reference sequence). Trimming took 4 bases from V and 4 from J, leaving 7 bases between them. This CDR3 has 12 amino acids. Blood genomic DNA input for TRB amplification was 250-500 ng. This clonotype ranks as medium-sized. Multiplex PCR with BIOMED2 TRB-A/B primer pools amplified TRB rearrangements. TCRdb itself ran the multiplex PCR reads through MiXCR, one entry per CDR3 protein. The data show 20,000 to 25,000 distinct CDR3 sequences, roughly 29% seen once.

This TCR was recovered from a human donor who had recovered from COVID-19. The sample was blood. The chain employs TRBV19 and TRBJ1-2; unclear D gene. The CDR3 nucleotides read TGTGCCAGTAGTAACACGGCCTATGGCTACACCTTC. This codes for CASSNTAYGYTF.